The 21 T cell receptor beta chains presented below share a single source sample, sequenced in a study of blood T cells in healthy people across ages. Sample-barcoded 5' priming and a J-beta primer mix drove a second PCR of 7 to 11 cycles. TCRdb independently ran MiXCR on the 5' RACE reads; one entry per CDR3 protein. In the table there are hundreds of thousands of distinct CDR3 sequences, more than 25% of which are singletons. Sample: blood. All receptors derive from a woman of 80 years or more in good health.

The sample holds many counts of this clonotype. The chain is built from TRBV9 and TRBJ2-5; no firm D call. This CDR3 spans 14 amino acids. Per the germline V gene, CDR1 is SGDLS and CDR2 is YYNGEE. Trimming pared 0 bases from V and 2 bases from J, leaving 8 bases between. The CDR3 region is CASSVGAFQETQYF. The CDR3 DNA reads TGTGCCAGCAGCGTAGGCGCCTTTCAAGAGACCCAGTACTTC.

This clonotype came up many times. The genes are TRBV18 and TRBJ2-1; 10 bases agree with TRBD1. Germline CDR1 is KGHSH and CDR2 is LQKENI. There are 15 residues in the CDR3. J was trimmed by 6 bases and V by 4 bases; bases with no gene match: 6. The CDR3 DNA reads as TGTGCCAGCTCACGAAGACAGGGGGCCTCCAATGAGCAGTTCTTC. Its protein product is CASSRRQGASNEQFF.

The CDR3 loop reads CASSPGPQPQHF. The CDR3 DNA reads as TGTGCCAGCAGCCCCGGGCCTCAGCCCCAGCATTTT. V gene TRBV28 combines with J gene TRBJ1-5; no firm D call. Germline assignment: CDR1 MDHEN and CDR2 SYDVKM. V was clipped by 6 bases and J by 6 bases, with 9 bases between them. This CDR3 spans 12 amino acids.

This clonotype was seen at least ten times. The rearrangement joins TRBV4-2 to TRBJ2-5; the match to TRBD2 covers 7 bases. V lost 6 bases to trimming and J lost 5 bases; unmatched junction nucleotides: 12. The CDR3 has 15 residues. CDR1 and CDR2 (germline): LGHNA, YNFKEQ. CDR3 sequence (DNA): TGTGCCAGCAGACCCTGGGGGGGTGGAATCGAGACCCAGTACTTC. It translates to CASRPWGGGIETQYF.

Only one count was recorded for this clonotype. The chain links TRBV6-6 to TRBJ2-2; TRBD2 matches 9 bases. The CDR3 extends over 17 amino acids. Germline CDR1 and CDR2: MNHNY and SVGAGI (reference sequence). Trimming took 6 bases from V and 6 from J; bases not matched to a gene: 14. CDR3 sequence: CASRDGGSGGWAGELFF. The CDR3 nucleotides read TGTGCCAGCAGAGATGGGGGTAGCGGGGGCTGGGCCGGGGAGCTGTTTTTT.

The chain couples TRBV7-2 to TRBJ2-1, with D possibly matching TRBD2 (5 bases). This CDR3 comprises 15 residues. The germline gives CDR1 SGHTA, CDR2 FQGNSA. V was shortened by 5 bases and J by 3 bases, with 14 bases between the two germline ends. The CDR3 DNA is TGTGCCAGCAGCACCCGGACTTCTAGCTACAATGAGCAGTTCTTC. Its translation is CASSTRTSSYNEQFF.

The rearrangement uses TRBV29-1 and TRBJ2-5; D tentatively fits TRBD1 or TRBD2 (5 bases each). This CDR3 is 15 amino acids long. The V end was cut by 1 base, the J end by 1 base, with 13 bases between. Germline values: CDR1 SQVTM, CDR2 ANQGSEA. CDR3 residues: CSVEGWDLGQETQYF. Written as DNA, the CDR3 is TGCAGCGTTGAAGGGTGGGACCTAGGCCAAGAGACCCAGTACTTC.

The sample holds a few counts of this clonotype. This chain links TRBV2 with TRBJ2-2; no firm D call. V shed 4 bases and J shed 3 bases, with 6 bases lying between them. The germline gives CDR1 SNHLY, CDR2 FYNNEI. There are 13 residues in the CDR3. The CDR3 sequence: CASSGTYTGELFF. The CDR3 DNA reads as TGTGCCAGCAGTGGAACCTACACCGGGGAGCTGTTTTTT.

This clonotype has at least ten counts. In nucleotides, the CDR3 is TGTGCCAGCAGCCAAGAGAGCGGGAGAAAGCAGTTCTTC. It codes for CASSQESGRKQFF. This chain joins TRBV3-1 and TRBJ2-1; 8 bases map to TRBD2. V was pared by 0 bases and J by 11 bases, with 3 bases of the junction left unmatched. Per the germline V gene, CDR1 is LGHDT and CDR2 is YNNKEL (reference sequence). CDR3 length: 13 amino acids.

This clonotype was recorded at least ten times. This rearrangement joins TRBV6-2 or TRBV6-3 to TRBJ2-7; the D gene is possibly TRBD1 (5 bases). There are 12 residues in the CDR3. In germline, CDR1 is MNHEY, CDR2 SVGEGT. Trimming removed 5 bases from V and 6 bases from J, with 11 bases in between. CDR3 in DNA: TGTGCCAGCAGTATTCAGGGTCTCGAGCAGTACTTC. This translates into CASSIQGLEQYF.

Many counts were recorded for this clonotype. The chain employs TRBV5-1 and TRBJ2-3; 10 bases align to TRBD1. Germline CDR1 and CDR2: SGHRS and YFSETQ. The CDR3 sequence is 16 residues long. Trimming at V came to 4 bases and at J to 6 bases, leaving 11 bases not matched to a gene. As DNA, the CDR3 is TGCGCCAGCAGCAAACCGGGACAGGGGACCACGGATACGCAGTATTTT. Translation: CASSKPGQGTTDTQYF.

The CDR3 bases are TGTGCCAGCAAGAGGACAGGGCAAGAGACCCAGTACTTC. Protein: CASKRTGQETQYF. This chain joins TRBV13 and TRBJ2-5; 8 bases agree with TRBD1. Germline values: CDR1 PRHDT, CDR2 FYEKMQ (reference sequence). CDR3 length equals 13 residues. The trim removed 7 bases at V and 2 bases at J, leaving 3 bases unmatched.

The table lists this clonotype with many counts. Germline is not matched at one junction end, which may reflect a read error. The CDR3 here is CASSQRGTSTDTQYF. Here the CDR3 DNA reads TGCGCCAGCAGCCAGCGCGGGACTAGCACAGATACGCAGTATTTT. The chain carries TRBV7-2 and TRBJ2-3, with D possibly TRBD2 on 6 matching bases. The CDR3 has 15 residues. Germline V gene data show CDR1 as SGHTA and CDR2 as FQGNSA.

This clonotype has ten or more counts. The chain carries TRBV7-2 and TRBJ2-5; 11 positions agree with TRBD2. Unmatched junction bases numbered 0, after V lost 3 bases and J lost 9 bases. This CDR3 has 12 residues. From germline, CDR1 is SGHTA and CDR2 FQGNSA. Here the CDR3 DNA reads TGTGCCAGCAGCTTGGGACTAGCGGCCCAGTACTTC. As protein: CASSLGLAAQYF.

This clonotype came up many times. The chain carries TRBV21-1 and TRBJ2-7; the table calls TRBD2, which could not be checked here. TRBV21-1 has pseudogene status. The CDR3 is made up of 17 amino acids. CDR3: CASTKNTSGGHSYEQYF. The DNA for the CDR3 is TGTGCCAGCACCAAAAACACTAGCGGGGGCCATTCCTACGAGCAGTACTTC.

This clonotype was observed many times. This sequence joins TRBV6-1 and TRBJ2-3; 8 bases fit TRBD1. This CDR3 is 15 amino acids long. Germline CDR1 is MNHNS and CDR2 is SASEGT. V was pared by 4 bases and J by 0 bases, with 3 bases of the junction left unmatched. The CDR3 is CASSAGQGSTDTQYF. CDR3 nucleotides: TGTGCCAGCAGTGCCGGACAGGGAAGCACAGATACGCAGTATTTT.

This clonotype has only a few counts. Since a much larger clone is just one base distant, this may be a read error. The rearrangement links TRBV20-1 to TRBJ1-2, with 11 bases matching TRBD1. CDR1 and CDR2 (germline): DFQATT, SNEGSKA (reference sequence). V shed 6 bases and J 8 bases; nucleotides not matched to a gene: 8. This CDR3 has 13 amino acids. CDR3 sequence reads: CSARDRGWGGYTF. CDR3 nucleotide sequence: TGCAGTGCCCGGGACAGGGGGTGGGGCGGCTACACCTTC.

This clonotype was found once. Compared with germline, one end of the junction differs, possibly owing to a read error. The chain recombines TRBV12-3 or TRBV12-4 with TRBJ1-5; D call uncertain. The CDR3 has 14 amino acids. CDR3 region: CASSVAQYYQPQHF. CDR3 coding DNA: TGTGCCAGCAGTGTAGCACAGTACTATCAGCCCCAGCATTTT.

For this clonotype: Its ends do not fully match the called genes, so a read error is possible. The V gene is TRBV28, the J gene TRBJ2-5; perhaps D is TRBD1 or TRBD2 (5 bases each). This CDR3 has 17 amino acids. The germline V gene encodes CDR1 MDHEN and CDR2 SYDVKM. The CDR3: CASSLIQGRLPRETQCF. CDR3 bases: TGTGCCAGCAGTTTAATCCAGGGACGGCTACCCCGAGAGACCCAGTGTTTC.

As concerns this clonotype: A read error may explain this, as a much larger clone is one base away. The gene calls are TRBV7-2 and TRBJ2-4; no clear D gene. V was trimmed by 5 bases and J by 0 bases, leaving 14 bases between them. Looked up from germline, CDR1 is SGHTA and CDR2 is FQGNSA. The CDR3 is 16 residues long. CDR3 sequence: CASSQEVGVAKNIQYF. CDR3 DNA sequence: TGTGCCAGCAGCCAAGAGGTGGGTGTAGCCAAAAACATTCAGTACTTC.

This clonotype was seen repeatedly, ten times or more. The chain couples TRBV20-1 to TRBJ2-3, with D perhaps given as TRBD1 or TRBD2 (6 bases each). V lost 1 base to trimming and J lost 4 bases, with 15 bases between them. The CDR3 has 15 residues. CDR1 is DFQATT and CDR2 is SNEGSKA in the germline V gene (reference sequence). The CDR3 loop is CSARGGATPADTQYF. The CDR3 bases are TGCAGTGCTAGAGGGGGGGCCACTCCGGCAGATACGCAGTATTTT.